This T cell receptor (beta chain) was captured by sequencing in a study of T cells after posttransplantation cyclophosphamide. Overall study findings and caveats: Later blood repertoires were often dominated by clones from the donor CD8+ memory compartment. TRB overlap between skin or GI tissue T cells and blood was limited. Recipient CMV seropositivity and CMV reactivation strongly tracked TRB clonality.

This clone was found many times. Its antigen is undetermined. The CDR3 runs 21 residues. V gave up 5 bases and J gave up 0 bases; unmatched junction bases: 20. CDR1 is MNHEY, CDR2 SMNVEV, per germline (reference sequence). Sequencing was performed with immunoSEQ multiplex PCR; in TCRdb, only in-frame clones are kept and a portion is missing. The table lists 20,000 to 25,000 clones, with no singletons. A marrow graft followed busulfan-fludarabine conditioning, with cyclophosphamide on days +3 and +4. Specimen: PBMCs, collected after allogeneic stem cell transplant with posttransplant cyclophosphamide. The clonotype originates from a male patient under 35 who received an allogeneic stem cell transplant from a related donor, was CMV-positive, and had no GVHD. Some T cells may have come from the graft donor. V gene TRBV27 combines with J gene TRBJ1-1, with TRBD1 matching 11 bases. Written as DNA, the CDR3 is TGTGCCAGCAGTCCCGAGCTCGGACAGGGGGCTGCCCTTACTGTGAACACTGAAGCTTTCTTT. Its translation is CASSPELGQGAALTVNTEAFF.